This T cell receptor (beta chain) was identified in a study of cytomegalovirus exposure and HLA in healthy donors. Study-level background: The Caucasian-associated ancestry cluster held around four fifths of around 380 genotyped donors. The study's findings and limits: Per a prior analysis, the majority of TCR beta V segments were productive roughly 87% or roughly 30% of the time.

Germline V gene data show CDR1 as SGDLS and CDR2 as YYNGEE. There are 12 residues in the CDR3. V gave up 7 bases and J gave up 9 bases; unmatched junction bases: 9. This PCR relied on a set of 60 Vbeta primers and 13 Jbeta primers. Data came from immunoSEQ multiplex PCR; TCRdb stores just in-frame clones and leaves some out. The sample includes 140,000 to 150,000 clones, 70% seen only once; the top ten take about 2%. Remarks on this clone: Its cognate antigen is unknown.

The sample consisted of PBMCs. The source is a woman in her sixties or seventies in good health and CMV-seropositive. V and J are TRBV9 and TRBJ1-1; 7 bases match TRBD1. CDR3 sequence (DNA): TGTGCCAGCGCAGGGGACAGAACACAAGCTTTCTTT. This encodes CASAGDRTQAFF.